The 26 T cell receptor beta chains reported below all come from one sample, sequenced in a study of shared clonotypes between healthy human individuals. Repertoires were generated with immunoSEQ multiplex PCR, while TCRdb's copy carries only in-frame clones and drops some. The table records some 2,500,000 clones, 85% to 95% of them present only once. The sequenced sample was naive CD4+ T cells from PBMCs. The subset was: CD45RA+ positively selected. Every receptor here comes from a man younger than 30 in good health. Some clones in this sample may be carry-over from other donors' samples.

The chain carries TRBV19 and TRBJ2-7, with 7 bases that match TRBD2. The junction had 8 bases not matched to a gene; V was cut back by 4 bases and J by 2 bases. CDR3 length: 15 amino acids. Germline CDR1 is LNHDA and CDR2 is SQIVND (reference sequence). The CDR3 is CASSTSGTTAYEQYF. The CDR3 DNA sequence: TGTGCCAGTAGTACCTCCGGGACTACCGCCTACGAGCAGTACTTC. The complete variable domain, with remaining parts taken from reference TRBV19 and TRBJ2-7, reads DGGITQSPKYLFRKEGQNVTLSCEQNLNHDAMYWYRQDPGQGLRLIYYSQIVNDFQKGDIAEGYSVSREKKESFPLTVTSAQKNPTAFYLCASSTSGTTAYEQYFGPGTRLTVT.

This clone was seen a single time. The chain has TRBV4-3 and TRBJ2-1, with 9 bases fitting TRBD2. This CDR3 region has 16 residues. V shed 2 bases and J 3 bases; nucleotides not matched to a gene: 5. Germline values: CDR1 LGHNA, CDR2 YSLEER. CDR3 coding DNA: TGCGCCAGCAGCCAAAGGACTAGCGAGCACTACAATGAGCAGTTCTTC. Translation: CASSQRTSEHYNEQFF.

The chain carries TRBV19 and TRBJ1-2; weak D call: TRBD1 (6 bases). This CDR3 region has 14 residues. The germline V gene encodes CDR1 LNHDA and CDR2 SQIVND (reference sequence). V lost 1 base and J 1 base, leaving 7 bases between the germline ends. CDR3 bases: TGTGCCAGTAGTATAGGACAGGATAACTATGGCTACACCTTC. This sequence encodes CASSIGQDNYGYTF.

The J gene is TRBJ2-7, the V gene TRBV30; 8 nucleotides match TRBD1. V lost 5 bases and J lost 4; bases outside the gene matches: 10. Germline CDR1 is GTSNPN and CDR2 is SVGIG (reference sequence). This CDR3 is 14 amino acids long. Here the CDR3 reads CAWEQRDRSYEQYF. The CDR3, as DNA: TGTGCCTGGGAACAACGGGACAGGAGTTACGAGCAGTACTTC. The full variable domain, rest sourced from reference TRBV30 and TRBJ2-7, is SQTIHQWPATLVQPVGSPLSLECTVEGTSNPNLYWYRQAAGRGLQLLFYSVGIGQISSEVPQNLSASRPQDRQFILSSKKLLLSDSGFYLCAWEQRDRSYEQYFGPGTRLTVT.

V usage is TRBV5-6 and J usage is TRBJ2-5; no clear D gene. Trimming took 1 base from V and 3 from J, leaving 13 bases between them. The length of the CDR3 is 15 residues. Germline values: CDR1 SGHDT, CDR2 YYEEEE. CDR3 sequence: CASSLRSTAKETQYF. The CDR3 coding sequence is TGTGCCAGCAGCTTGCGCTCCACTGCCAAAGAGACCCAGTACTTC.

This clone was found once. The rearrangement joins TRBV7-8 to TRBJ1-1, with TRBD1 matching 7 bases. Germline CDR1 SGHVS, CDR2 FQNEAQ. CDR3 length equals 14 residues. Losses at the gene ends were 5 bases for V and 3 bases for J; bases not matched to a gene: 6. The CDR3 region is CASSDREGDTEAFF. CDR3 DNA: TGTGCCAGCAGCGACAGGGAAGGGGACACTGAAGCTTTCTTT.

The J gene is TRBJ1-1, the V gene TRBV28; no reliable D call. The CDR3 has 16 residues. The V gene's germline CDR1 is MDHEN and CDR2 SYDVKM. Trimming shortened V by 3 bases and J by 0 bases, and 14 bases separated the two germline ends. The CDR3 nucleotides read TGTGCCAGCAGTTTTTGGGCTGGGATGGTGAACACTGAAGCTTTCTTT. This encodes CASSFWAGMVNTEAFF.

The rearrangement uses TRBV6-6 and TRBJ2-4; perhaps TRBD2 as D (5 bases). Per the germline V gene, CDR1 is MNHNY and CDR2 is SVGAGI (reference sequence). V dropped 5 bases and J dropped 6 bases, with 14 bases sitting between them. The CDR3 totals 14 residues. The CDR3 loop is CASSTSGSRNIQYF. The CDR3 coding sequence is TGTGCCAGCAGTACCTCGGGGTCAAGAAACATTCAGTACTTC.

This chain uses TRBV18 with TRBJ2-2, with unresolved D. The CDR3 runs to 17 residues. Deletions cut 3 bases from V and 1 base from J, with 15 bases between. Per the germline V gene, CDR1 is KGHSH and CDR2 is LQKENI. Here the CDR3 DNA reads TGTGCCAGCTCACCCCGGAGAGGCCTGAGGAACACCGGGGAGCTGTTTTTT. This translates into CASSPRRGLRNTGELFF.

The V call is TRBV28, the J call TRBJ2-3, with 8 bases aligning to TRBD1. Germline loops: CDR1 MDHEN, CDR2 SYDVKM. The CDR3 has 11 amino acids. Trimming cost V 4 bases and J 13 bases; bases outside gene matches: 4. CDR3 residues: CASSSRDRKYF. CDR3 in DNA: TGTGCCAGCAGTTCCCGGGACAGGAAGTATTTT. The full variable domain, with the rest looked up from reference TRBV28 and TRBJ2-3, is DVKVTQSSRYLVKRTGEKVFLECVQDMDHENMFWYRQDPGLGLRLIYFSYDVKMKEKGDIPEGYSVSREKKERFSLILESASTNQTSMYLCASSSRDRKYFGPGTRLTVL.

V and J are TRBV6-1 and TRBJ1-1, with TRBD1 identical over 9 bases. The CDR3 length is 15 residues. From germline, CDR1 is MNHNS and CDR2 SASEGT. V shed 4 bases, J shed 5 bases, and the junction held 8 bases outside the gene matches. The CDR3 spells CASSALDRGGTEAFF. DNA of the CDR3: TGTGCCAGCAGTGCCTTGGACAGGGGAGGAACTGAAGCTTTCTTT.

This chain links TRBV2 with TRBJ1-4; no clear D gene. Looked up from germline, CDR1 is SNHLY and CDR2 is FYNNEI. This CDR3 has 16 residues. V lost 6 bases to trimming and J lost 0 bases, with 14 bases between them. The CDR3 loop reads CASSPRAKSTNEKLFF. The CDR3 DNA follows: TGTGCCAGCAGCCCCCGAGCAAAATCAACTAATGAAAAACTGTTTTTT.

This chain joins TRBV15 and TRBJ1-2; D unresolved. V lost 3 bases and J lost 8, with 16 bases in between. Germline assignment: CDR1 LNHNV and CDR2 YYDKDF (reference sequence). CDR3 length equals 14 residues. The CDR3, as DNA: TGTGCCACCAGCAGGGCAGGACCTCAAGCGGGCTACACCTTC. This sequence encodes CATSRAGPQAGYTF.

V gene TRBV4-3 combines with J gene TRBJ1-4, with D possibly matching TRBD1 (5 bases). With 1 base removed from V and 6 bases from J, the gap between germline ends came to 9 bases. Germline-derived CDR1 and CDR2 are LGHNA and YSLEER. This CDR3 has 14 amino acids. The CDR3 bases are TGCGCCAGCAGCCAAGGCAGGGAACATGAAAAACTGTTTTTT. Its protein product is CASSQGREHEKLFF.

This rearrangement joins TRBV4-1 to TRBJ1-3; possibly TRBD1 for D (6 bases). The germline CDR1 and CDR2 sequences are MGHRA and YSYEKL. This CDR3 contains 16 residues. V lost 1 base and J lost 2, with 12 bases in between. CDR3 sequence (DNA): TGCGCCAGCAGCCAAGGGGGTCAGGGGCCTGGAAACACCATATATTTT. It specifies CASSQGGQGPGNTIYF.

The chain employs TRBV11-2 and TRBJ2-5; a weak D match, TRBD2 (5 bases). V was clipped by 5 bases and J by 2 bases, with 15 bases between them. CDR3 length equals 15 residues. Germline V gene sequence: CDR1 SGHAT, CDR2 FQNNGV. The CDR3 sequence is CASSPGVAYQETQYF. As DNA, the CDR3 is TGTGCCAGCAGCCCTGGGGTAGCGTATCAAGAGACCCAGTACTTC.

This sequence joins TRBV6-1 and TRBJ2-5; the D is unclear. Germline V gene sequence: CDR1 MNHNS, CDR2 SASEGT. Trimming shortened V by 2 bases and J by 1 base, and 5 bases separated the two germline ends. The CDR3 has 13 amino acids. DNA for the CDR3: TGTGCCAGCAGTGAATACAGCCAAGAGACCCAGTACTTC. Its translation: CASSEYSQETQYF.

For the CDR3, the DNA is TGCGCCAGCAGCGGGGACACCTATACCGGGGAGCTGTTTTTT. It codes for CASSGDTYTGELFF. The genes are TRBV5-1 and TRBJ2-2, with D maybe TRBD1 (6 bases). Between the trimmed V and J ends, which lost 4 bases and 5 bases, there was a span of 12 bases. The CDR3 runs 14 residues. Germline assignment: CDR1 SGHRS and CDR2 YFSETQ.

The V call is TRBV6-5, the J call TRBJ1-2; tentative D call: TRBD1 (6 bases). The CDR3 loop spans 14 amino acids. CDR1 and CDR2 (germline): MNHEY, SVGAGI. V was clipped by 4 bases and J by 3 bases, with 12 bases between them. This CDR3 reads CASSLQGIDYGYTF. The DNA of the CDR3 is TGTGCCAGCAGTTTACAGGGAATAGACTATGGCTACACCTTC.

V and J are TRBV28 and TRBJ1-4; the D gene is possibly TRBD1 (5 bases). The germline V gene encodes CDR1 MDHEN and CDR2 SYDVKM. V was cut by 5 bases and J by 11 bases, with 21 bases left in between. The CDR3 length is 15 residues. In DNA, the CDR3 is TGTGCCAGCAGTCCAGGGACTCCAATTAGTGGGAAACTGTTTTTT. This translates into CASSPGTPISGKLFF.

The rearrangement uses TRBV11-2 and TRBJ2-7, with D maybe TRBD2 (6 bases). V lost 1 base, J lost 9 bases, and 10 bases lay in between. The CDR3 totals 12 residues. Germline V gene sequence: CDR1 SGHAT, CDR2 FQNNGV. The CDR3 is CASSLGLGGQYF. The CDR3 region has the DNA TGTGCCAGCAGCTTAGGACTGGGGGGGCAGTACTTC.

The chain joins TRBV5-4 to TRBJ1-6; 7 nucleotides line up with TRBD1. J gave up 2 bases and V 4 bases, and 3 bases lay outside the gene matches. Germline lookup yields CDR1 SGHNT and CDR2 YYREEE (reference sequence). The CDR3 loop spans 15 amino acids. Here the CDR3 reads CASSRQGAYNSPLHF. CDR3 coding DNA: TGTGCCAGCAGCCGACAGGGAGCCTATAATTCACCCCTCCACTTT.

The chain joins TRBV7-8 to TRBJ2-7, with TRBD1 matching 8 bases. V lost 5 bases to trimming and J lost 4 bases; unmatched junction nucleotides: 13. The CDR3 has 16 amino acids. Germline CDR1 reads SGHVS; CDR2 reads FQNEAQ. The CDR3 spells CASSPGTGRVRYEQYF. As DNA, the CDR3 is TGTGCCAGCAGCCCGGGGACAGGCCGGGTTCGATACGAGCAGTACTTC.

The chain joins TRBV4-3 to TRBJ2-2; 10 bases match TRBD2. The V and J ends lost 0 bases and 5 bases, in that order; junction bases with no gene match: 6. Per germline, CDR1 LGHNA and CDR2 YSLEER. The CDR3 spans 17 residues. Here the CDR3 reads CASSQDWLAGGTGELFF. CDR3 in DNA: TGCGCCAGCAGCCAAGATTGGTTAGCGGGAGGTACCGGGGAGCTGTTTTTT.

The rearrangement uses TRBV7-2 and TRBJ1-1; D remains unclear. Germline V gene sequence: CDR1 SGHTA, CDR2 FQGNSA. The V end lost 2 bases, the J end lost 11 bases, and 12 bases lay between the germline ends. The CDR3 is 12 amino acids. CDR3 in amino acids: CASSLTGVVAFF. Written as DNA, the CDR3 is TGTGCCAGCAGCTTAACCGGGGTAGTGGCTTTCTTT.

CDR3: CASTSEAGVTDTQYF. Here the CDR3 DNA reads TGTGCCAGCACCTCGGAGGCGGGAGTCACAGATACGCAGTATTTT. The J gene is TRBJ2-3, the V gene TRBV2; 7 positions agree with TRBD2. J was trimmed by 2 bases and V by 7 bases; bases with no gene match: 9. Germline V gives CDR1 SNHLY, CDR2 FYNNEI. The CDR3 is 15 amino acids. Looking up the rest from reference TRBV2 and TRBJ2-3 gives the full variable domain: EPEVTQTPSHQVTQMGQEVILRCVPISNHLYFYWYRQILGQKVEFLVSFYNNEISEKSEIFDDQFSVERPDGSNFTLKIRSTKLEDSAMYFCASTSEAGVTDTQYFGPGTRLTVL.